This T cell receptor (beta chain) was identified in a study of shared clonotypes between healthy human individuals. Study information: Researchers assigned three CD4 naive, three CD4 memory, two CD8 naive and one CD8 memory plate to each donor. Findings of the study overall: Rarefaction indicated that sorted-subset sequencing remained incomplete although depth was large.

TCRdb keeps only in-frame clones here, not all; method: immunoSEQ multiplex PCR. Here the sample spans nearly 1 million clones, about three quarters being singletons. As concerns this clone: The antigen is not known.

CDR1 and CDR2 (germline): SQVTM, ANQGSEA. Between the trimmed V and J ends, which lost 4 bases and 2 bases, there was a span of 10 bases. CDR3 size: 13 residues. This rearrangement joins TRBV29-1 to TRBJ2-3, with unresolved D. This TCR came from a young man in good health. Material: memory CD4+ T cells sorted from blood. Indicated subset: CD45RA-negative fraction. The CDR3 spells CSVVIGNTDTQYF. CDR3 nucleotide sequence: TGCAGCGTTGTGATAGGGAACACAGATACGCAGTATTTT.